This record covers a single T cell receptor beta chain. Its target is unknown. The CDR3 extends over 18 amino acids. The V end lost 0 bases, the J end lost 3 bases, and 21 bases lay between the germline ends. Germline values: CDR1 MGHRA, CDR2 YSYEKL. This record comes from a study of T cells after yellow fever vaccination. Template switching with 5'RACE generated the TCR cDNA and added a universal primer site and UMIs. TCRdb reprocessed the 5' RACE reads via MiXCR and lists one record per CDR3 protein. The sample shows about 99,000 distinct CDR3 sequences, 5.8% of them seen only once. Findings of the study overall: The CD4 compartment and the CD8 compartment contained a small share of clonotypes in common. The booster response re-showed most primary clones: around 96% CD4, more than 70% CD8. On re-exposure, the response was weaker but peaked faster, at day 5 versus 15.

This clonotype was sampled from a man younger than 30 who received the YFV17D yellow fever vaccine. The chain has TRBV4-1 and TRBJ2-7; D could derive from TRBD1 or TRBD2 (6 bases each). The source material was CD8+ T cells sorted from PBMCs, sampled 10 days after the yellow fever booster vaccination. The CDR3 DNA follows: TGCGCCAGCAGCCAAGAAGGGGGGCTGGCTAGCGAATACTACGAGCAGTACTTC. Translating it yields CASSQEGGLASEYYEQYF.